Listed here is a single TCR beta chain. These data come from a study of blood T cell repertoires in COVID-19. For the study at large: Researchers got acute and convalescent COVID-19 samples from the United States, Italy and Spain. In each case, the material was cDNA or gDNA derived from T cells, B-cell-depleted T cells, or PBMCs.

V gave up 7 bases and J gave up 7 bases, with 10 bases separating them. Germline V CDR1 and CDR2: MNHNS, SASEGT. CDR3 length: 11 amino acids. While infection was still active, Seattle patients were enrolled and then followed longitudinally. Original processing methods: Nucleated cell counts were estimated from reference gene primer amplification. Method: immunoSEQ multiplex PCR; TCRdb's copy keeps in-frame clones and lacks some. From that table come the V and J calls and clone size; the DNA was used to work out D and trimming. This sample has approximately 350,000 clones, with more than 80% found just once.

The source of this sequence is a woman between 25 and 40 years old with COVID-19, enrolled during active disease. The sample consisted of peripheral blood. The genes are TRBV6-1 and TRBJ1-2; tentatively, D is TRBD1 (5 bases). The CDR3 loop reads CASTWGVGYTF. The DNA of the CDR3 is TGTGCCAGCACGTGGGGGGTTGGCTACACCTTC.